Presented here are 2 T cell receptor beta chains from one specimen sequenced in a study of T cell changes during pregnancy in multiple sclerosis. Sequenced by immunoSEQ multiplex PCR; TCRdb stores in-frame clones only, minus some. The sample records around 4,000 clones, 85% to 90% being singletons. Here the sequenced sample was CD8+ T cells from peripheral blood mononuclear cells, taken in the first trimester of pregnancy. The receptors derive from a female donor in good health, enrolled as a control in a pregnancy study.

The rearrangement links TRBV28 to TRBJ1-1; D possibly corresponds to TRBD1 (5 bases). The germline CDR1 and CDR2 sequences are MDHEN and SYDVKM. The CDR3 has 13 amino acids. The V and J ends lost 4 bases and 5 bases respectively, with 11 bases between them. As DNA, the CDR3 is TGTGCCAGCAGTTACACGACAGATACTGAAGCTTTCTTT. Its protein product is CASSYTTDTEAFF.

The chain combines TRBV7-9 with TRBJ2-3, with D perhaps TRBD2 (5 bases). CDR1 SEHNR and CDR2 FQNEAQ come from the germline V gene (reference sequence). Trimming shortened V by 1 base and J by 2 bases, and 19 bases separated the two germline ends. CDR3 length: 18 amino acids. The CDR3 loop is CASSLGVSAELVTDTQYF. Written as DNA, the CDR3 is TGTGCCAGCAGCTTAGGGGTGTCAGCGGAGTTGGTCACAGATACGCAGTATTTT.